One and the same sample provided the 8 T cell receptor beta chains below, sequenced in a study of T cells in Graves' hyperthyroidism and ophthalmopathy. The TCR beta CDR3 regions underwent amplification using RNA transcripts as the source. The primer set for the first-round RT-PCR of the TCR CDR3 was HTBI. TCRdb re-analysed the multiplex PCR reads in MiXCR, keeping a single row per CDR3 protein. The repertoire includes hundreds of thousands of distinct CDR3 sequences, roughly an eighth of them detected once, and roughly 9.2% sits in the top ten. Sequencing input: blood. These receptors were obtained from a woman aged 18-35 years with Graves' hyperthyroidism.

This clonotype was observed many times. The chain employs TRBV20-1 and TRBJ2-7; D is tentatively TRBD1 or TRBD2 (6 bases each). Trimming took 6 bases from V and 4 from J, leaving 19 bases between them. Germline V gives CDR1 DFQATT, CDR2 SNEGSKA (reference sequence). The CDR3 runs 14 residues. The CDR3 region is CSAHEGGVSYEQYF. CDR3 nucleotides: TGCAGTGCCCACGAGGGGGGCGTAAGTTACGAGCAGTACTTC.

The J gene is TRBJ2-7, the V gene TRBV20-1; D perhaps matches TRBD2 (5 bases). Trimming stripped 3 bases from V and 4 bases from J, with 13 bases between. This CDR3 has 13 residues. The germline V gene has CDR1 DFQATT and CDR2 SNEGSKA (reference sequence). The CDR3 loop is CSARNTAVYEQYF. CDR3 nucleotide sequence: TGCAGTGCTAGGAACACAGCGGTATACGAGCAGTACTTC.

In its sample, this clonotype was seen many times. The CDR3: CSAGDKAWGRNTEAFF. CDR3 DNA sequence: TGCAGTGCTGGGGACAAGGCTTGGGGAAGGAACACTGAAGCTTTCTTT. V gene TRBV20-1 combines with J gene TRBJ1-1, with D tentatively TRBD1 (6 bases). The CDR3 contains 16 residues. Trimming took off 5 bases at V and 1 base at J, with 20 bases between the two ends. Germline V gives CDR1 DFQATT, CDR2 SNEGSKA (reference sequence).

In its sample, this clonotype was seen many times. This chain links TRBV6-1 with TRBJ2-1; TRBD2 is a possible D gene (7 bases). The V gene's germline CDR1 is MNHNS and CDR2 SASEGT. The CDR3 has 17 residues. Trimming removed 7 bases at V and 9 bases at J, with 28 bases between. The CDR3 spells CASTPWRGQGLNGEQFF. CDR3 nucleotides: TGTGCCAGCACCCCCTGGCGGGGGCAAGGGCTCAATGGTGAGCAGTTCTTC.

This clonotype was seen at least ten times. V and J are TRBV7-9 and TRBJ1-1, with D possibly TRBD1 on 5 matching bases. Trimming removed 3 bases at V and 5 bases at J, with 19 bases between. Germline CDR1 is SEHNR and CDR2 is FQNEAQ (reference sequence). This CDR3 contains 16 residues. This chain's CDR3 is CASSFQGSGGKTEAFF. In DNA form, the CDR3 reads TGTGCCAGCAGCTTCCAGGGCAGTGGGGGAAAGACTGAAGCTTTCTTT. The complete variable domain, with remaining parts taken from reference TRBV7-9 and TRBJ1-1, reads DTGVSQNPRHKITKRGQNVTFRCDPISEHNRLYWYRQTLGQGPEFLTYFQNEAQLEKSRLLSDRFSAERPKGSFSTLEIQRTEQGDSAMYLCASSFQGSGGKTEAFFGQGTRLTVV.

Regarding this clonotype: A much larger clone lies one base from this, so it may be a read error. The chain has TRBV28 and TRBJ2-6, with TRBD1 as a possible D gene (5 bases). Germline-derived CDR1 and CDR2 are MDHEN and SYDVKM. The CDR3 consists of 15 residues. The CDR3 DNA follows: TGTGCCAGCAGTTTGGGCAGTCCTGGGGCCAACGTCCCGACTTTC. This codes for CASSLGSPGANVPTF.

This clonotype was seen only a few times. A much larger clonotype is one base distant, so this may be a read error. This chain connects TRBV9 to TRBJ2-1; TRBD2 matches at 14 bases. V lost 3 bases to trimming and J lost 6 bases; unmatched junction nucleotides: 2. Germline assignment: CDR1 SGDLS and CDR2 YYNGEE. The CDR3 runs 15 residues. CDR3 amino acids: CASSAGTSGSNEQFF. CDR3 nucleotides: TGTGCCAGCAGCGCCGGGACTAGCGGGAGCAATGAGCAGTTCTTC.

This clonotype has ten or more counts. This chain joins TRBV11-3 and TRBJ1-3; a weak D match, TRBD1 (5 bases). Trimming took off 2 bases at V and 5 bases at J, with 16 bases between the two ends. Germline V gives CDR1 SGHNT, CDR2 YENEEA. This CDR3 is built from 16 residues. As DNA, the CDR3 is TGTGCCAGCAGCTTATCCCCGGGACCGCCGAGAAACACCATATATTTT. Amino acid sequence: CASSLSPGPPRNTIYF.